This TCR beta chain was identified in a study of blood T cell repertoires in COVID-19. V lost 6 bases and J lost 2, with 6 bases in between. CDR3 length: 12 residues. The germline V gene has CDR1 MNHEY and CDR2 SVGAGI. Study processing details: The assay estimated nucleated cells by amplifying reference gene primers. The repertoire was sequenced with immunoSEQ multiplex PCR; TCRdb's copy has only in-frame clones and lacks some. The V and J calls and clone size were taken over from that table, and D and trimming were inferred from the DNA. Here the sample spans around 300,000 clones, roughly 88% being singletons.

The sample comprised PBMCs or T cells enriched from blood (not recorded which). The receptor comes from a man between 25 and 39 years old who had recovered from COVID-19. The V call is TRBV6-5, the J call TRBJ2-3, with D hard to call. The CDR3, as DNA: TGTGCCAGCAGCGTTCTCACAGATACGCAGTATTTT. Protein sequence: CASSVLTDTQYF.